The T cell receptor (beta chain) under discussion was sequenced for a study of blood T cell repertoires in COVID-19 (dated by TCRdb to about 2020). Regarding the research as a whole: Samples covering the acute and convalescent phases of COVID-19 were provided by collaborators in the United States, Italy and Spain. The material from the prospective study consisted of cDNA or gDNA derived from T cells, B-cell-depleted T cells, or PBMCs. Subjects who had been exposed to COVID-19, were actively infected with it, or had recovered from it provided the deeply sampled blood TCRbeta repertoires that made up the dataset. The repertoires were made available in a free public database intended to serve as a resource for research on the immune response to SARS-CoV-2. Samples were obtained from the ongoing ImmuneRACE study (first 160 participants) and from approximately 1,200 subjects provided by 6 global collaborators. Sample metadata almost always included a de-identified subject ID, COVID-19 status, age in years and sex. Where available, HLA class I and class II types were taken from metadata supplied by the sample provider and were not determined by assay-based typing.

V is clipped by 6 bases and J by 0 bases, and the sequence between their germline boundaries is 13 bases long. Looking up the germline V gene yields CDR1 SGHRS and CDR2 YFSETQ. The CDR3 has 15 amino acids, counting the end cysteine and phenylalanine. The sequence is cut down to CDR3 DNA, 45 bases in frame from base 1. The collaborating institutions used their own protocols to collect whole blood in K2EDTA tubes. Collaborator samples were shipped for TCRbeta analysis as frozen whole blood, isolated PBMCs, or DNA extracted from either sample type. TCRbeta CDR3 regions were amplified from genomic DNA using the immunoSEQ Assay, a bias-controlled multiplex PCR. As for the original processing: The number of nucleated cells in each sample was estimated by amplification of reference gene primers within the assay. To quantify the absolute abundance of each unique TCRbeta CDR3 rearrangement, sequence reads were collapsed and filtered. For each sample, productive Simpson clonality was calculated by taking the square root of Simpson's diversity index across productive rearrangements. This immuneACCESS table, as held by TCRdb, lists in-frame sequences with V and J called but not all clones. Of the missing ones, under half trace to an unresolved V gene in checked studies; the others have no known cause. That table gives V, J and clone size, and the DNA gave D and trimming. The sample table shows 150,000 to 200,000 clones, and more than 70% are seen once. The ten largest account for 6% of the sample.

The study at large found these results: Clinical and demographic metadata were provided uncurated, with the amount varying by source and participant.

In the case of this clone: Its cognate antigen has yet to be identified. No per-base quality is available; no much larger clone lies one base away.

The sequence joins TRBV5-1 to TRBJ1-3, with the D gene not confidently named. The origin of this receptor is a middle-aged man with active or convalescent COVID-19. Material for sequencing was peripheral blood. This receptor has the CDR3 CASTPAGLSGNTIYF. The sequence in DNA is TGCGCCAGCACCCCGGCAGGACTCTCTGGAAACACCATATATTTT.